This TCR beta chain was sequenced in a study of Graves' ophthalmopathy and Graves' hyperthyroidism. Study-wide context: If no ophthalmopathy appeared within 18 months of follow-up, hyperthyroidism was termed stable. Broader study findings: The blood repertoire also included most expanded thyroid clonotypes above 0.001 frequency. Separation of ophthalmopathy from stable hyperthyroidism was achieved by a 13-signature model, at about 89% sensitivity and 81.08% specificity.

Aged 18 to 65, hyperthyroidism patients had new diagnoses of under 2 months' duration. RNA transcripts provided the template for amplifying TCR beta CDR3 regions. Second-round multiplex PCR came after first-round RT-PCR with HTBI primers. Using its own MiXCR run on the multiplex PCR reads, TCRdb lists one record per CDR3 protein. The sample contains approximately 540,000 distinct CDR3 sequences, approximately 35% of which appear only once. Details on this clonotype: What it binds is not known.

Trimming cost V 8 bases and J 5 bases; bases outside gene matches: 10. The CDR3 is made up of 15 amino acids. The V gene's germline CDR1 is SNHLY and CDR2 FYNNEI. The material sequenced was peripheral blood or thyroid tissue (not recorded which). The J gene is TRBJ1-5, the V gene TRBV2, with 9 bases lining up with TRBD1. This receptor was taken from an adult man with Graves' hyperthyroidism. CDR3 bases: TGTGCCAGCTCACGCAACAGGGGGCGGGATCAGCCCCAGCATTTT. It is translated as CASSRNRGRDQPQHF.